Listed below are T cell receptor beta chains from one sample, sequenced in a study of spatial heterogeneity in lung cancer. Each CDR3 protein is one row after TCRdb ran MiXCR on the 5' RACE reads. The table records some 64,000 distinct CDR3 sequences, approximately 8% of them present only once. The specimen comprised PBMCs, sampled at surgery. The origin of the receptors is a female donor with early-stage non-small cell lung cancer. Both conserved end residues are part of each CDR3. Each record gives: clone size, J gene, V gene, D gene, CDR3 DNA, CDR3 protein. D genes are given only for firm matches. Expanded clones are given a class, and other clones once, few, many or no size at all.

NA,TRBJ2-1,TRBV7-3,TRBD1,TGTGCCACGTTAGGGGGCGAACTCCAAAATGAGCAGTTCTTC,CATLGGELQNEQFF
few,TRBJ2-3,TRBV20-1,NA,TGCAGTGCCTTGAGTAGTGGGCAGTATTTT,CSALSSGQYF
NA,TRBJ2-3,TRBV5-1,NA,TGCGCCAGCAGCCGGACCACTAGGGGCACAGATACGCAGTATTTT,CASSRTTRGTDTQYF
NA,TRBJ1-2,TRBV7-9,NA,TGTGCCAGCAGCTTAGCGGGGGGATACTATGGCTACACCTTC,CASSLAGGYYGYTF
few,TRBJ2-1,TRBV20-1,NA,TGCAGTGCCGAGGGGGAGAATGAGCAGTTCTTC,CSAEGENEQFF
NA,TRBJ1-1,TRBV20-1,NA,TGCAGTGCTAGCACACAGGAATGGAACACTGAAGCTTTCTTT,CSASTQEWNTEAFF
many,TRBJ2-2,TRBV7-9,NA,TGTGCCAGCAGTTCAAATCTGGGGAACACCGGGGAGCTGTTTTTT,CASSSNLGNTGELFF
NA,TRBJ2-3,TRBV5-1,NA,TGCGCCAGCAGCCCTCGGACTTCCGGCGTGGCAGATACGCAGTATTTT,CASSPRTSGVADTQYF
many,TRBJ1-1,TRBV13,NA,TGTGCCAGCAGCTCCTCCGAGGGCAGGGTCACTGAAGCTTTCTTT,CASSSSEGRVTEAFF
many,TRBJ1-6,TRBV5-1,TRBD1,TGCGCCAGCAGCGCCGGACGACAGGGCGGGGGTAATTCACCCCTCCACTTT,CASSAGRQGGGNSPLHF
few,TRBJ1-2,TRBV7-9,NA,TGTGCCAGCAGCCCCCACAGGGATAATGGCTACACCTTC,CASSPHRDNGYTF
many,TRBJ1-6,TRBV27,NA,TGTGCCAGCAGTTTATCAGGGGGGAATTCACCCCTCCACTTT,CASSLSGGNSPLHF
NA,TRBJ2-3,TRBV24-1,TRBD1,TGTGCCACCAGTGCCGTACAGGGGGCCATCGAAACAGATACGCAGTATTTT,CATSAVQGAIETDTQYF
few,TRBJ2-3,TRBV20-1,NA,TGCAGTGCTAACCCCGGAGGTTGGCTAGGAGATACGCAGTATTTT,CSANPGGWLGDTQYF
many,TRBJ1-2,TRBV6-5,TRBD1,TGTGCCAGCAAAACAGGGGGCATCTATGGCTACACCTTC,CASKTGGIYGYTF
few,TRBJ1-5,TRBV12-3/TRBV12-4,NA,TGTGCCAGCATCTTTGGGGGCTGGAGCAATCAGCCCCAGCATTTT,CASIFGGWSNQPQHF
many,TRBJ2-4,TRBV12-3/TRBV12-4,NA,TGTGCCAGCAGTCCCCACCCCAGGGCTGGCATTCAGTACTTC,CASSPHPRAGIQYF
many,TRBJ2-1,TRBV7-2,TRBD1,TGTGCCAGCAGCCCGTTTCCGGGACAGGTCCGGAACAATGAGCAGTTCTTC,CASSPFPGQVRNNEQFF
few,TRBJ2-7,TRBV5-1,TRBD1,TGCGCCAGCAGCCCCACCCAACAGGGGAACTACGAGCAGTACTTC,CASSPTQQGNYEQYF
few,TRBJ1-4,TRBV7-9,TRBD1,TGTGCCAGCAGCCGGGACAGCTCATCAACTAATGAAAAACTGTTTTTT,CASSRDSSSTNEKLFF
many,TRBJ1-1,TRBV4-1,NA,TGCGCCAGCAGCCAAGAATCGTGGAGCGGGATCCTAACGAACACTGAAGCTTTCTTT,CASSQESWSGILTNTEAFF
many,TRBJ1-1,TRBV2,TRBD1,TGTGCCAGCAACCTAGTAACAGGGGGCGTGGACACTGAAGCTTTCTTT,CASNLVTGGVDTEAFF
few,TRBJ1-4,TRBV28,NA,TGTGCCAGCAGTTCTCCGGGACTGACGCTTGAAAAACTGTTTTTT,CASSSPGLTLEKLFF
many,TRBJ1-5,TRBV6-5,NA,TGTGCCAGCAGTTACCTCCAGGGCAATCAGCCCCAGCATTTT,CASSYLQGNQPQHF
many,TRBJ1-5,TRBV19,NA,TGTGCCAGTAACCCCGGACGGGGGGTTAATCAGCCCCAGCATTTT,CASNPGRGVNQPQHF